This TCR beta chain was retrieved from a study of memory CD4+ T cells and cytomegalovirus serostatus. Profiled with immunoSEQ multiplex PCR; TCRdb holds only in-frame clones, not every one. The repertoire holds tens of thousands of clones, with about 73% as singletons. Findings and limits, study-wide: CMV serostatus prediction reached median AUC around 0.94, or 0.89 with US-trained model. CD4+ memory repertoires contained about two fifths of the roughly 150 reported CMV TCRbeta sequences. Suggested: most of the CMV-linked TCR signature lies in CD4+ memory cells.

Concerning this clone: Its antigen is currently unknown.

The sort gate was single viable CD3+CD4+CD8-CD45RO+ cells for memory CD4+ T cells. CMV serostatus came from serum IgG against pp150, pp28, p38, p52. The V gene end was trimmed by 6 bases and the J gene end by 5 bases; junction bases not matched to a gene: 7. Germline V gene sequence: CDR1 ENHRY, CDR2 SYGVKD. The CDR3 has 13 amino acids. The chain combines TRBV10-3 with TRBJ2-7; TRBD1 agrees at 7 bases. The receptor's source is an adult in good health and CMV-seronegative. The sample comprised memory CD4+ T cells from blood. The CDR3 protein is CAIRWEGGNEQYF. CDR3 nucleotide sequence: TGTGCCATCAGATGGGAAGGGGGCAACGAGCAGTACTTC.